This T cell receptor (beta chain) was retrieved from a study of blood T cell repertoires in COVID-19. Study-wide context: Researchers got acute and convalescent COVID-19 samples from the United States, Italy and Spain.

Generated by immunoSEQ multiplex PCR, the TCRdb table keeps only in-frame clones and is missing some. Seen here are approximately 500,000 clones, about 89% observed once, and the top ten hold roughly 8%. The CDR3 has 11 residues. Germline V gene data show CDR1 as SGHAT and CDR2 as FQNNGV. V dropped 3 bases and J dropped 3 bases, with 2 bases sitting between them. The clonotype comes from a woman between 45 and 60 years old with COVID-19, enrolled during active disease. Specimen: peripheral blood. This chain uses TRBV11-2 with TRBJ2-5; no reliable D call. The chain's CDR3 is CASSFEETQYF. Written as DNA, the CDR3 is TGTGCCAGCAGCTTCGAAGAGACCCAGTACTTC.